This TCR beta chain came from a study of blood T cell repertoires in COVID-19. Sequencing was performed with immunoSEQ multiplex PCR; in TCRdb, only in-frame clones are kept and a portion is missing. The repertoire holds about 120,000 clones, 55% to 75% seen once, with 0.75% to 0.9% in the top ten. This CDR3 has 12 residues. Trimming left V 4 bases short and J 8 bases short, with 12 bases between. Germline CDR1 SGHRS, CDR2 YFSETQ. This chain links TRBV5-1 with TRBJ1-2, with D maybe TRBD1 (6 bases). The specimen was peripheral blood. The sequence was collected from a human donor with acute or convalescent COVID-19. The donor label of this sample is uncertain. Written as DNA, the CDR3 is TGCGCCAGCAGCAACGGACAGTGGGGCTACACCTTC. This encodes CASSNGQWGYTF.